The T cell receptor beta chain under discussion was sequenced for a study of cytomegalovirus exposure and HLA in healthy donors. Libraries were prepared by immunoSEQ multiplex PCR; TCRdb keeps only in-frame clonotypes and omits some of them. The profile shows about 200,000 clones, 88% of them singletons. This CDR3 spans 16 amino acids. The V end was cut by 6 bases, the J end by 1 base, with 16 bases between. From germline, CDR1 is KGHSH and CDR2 LQKENI. This chain connects TRBV18 to TRBJ2-1; D perhaps matches TRBD1 (6 bases). The specimen was PBMCs. The clonotype comes from a woman aged 18-29 years in good health and CMV-seronegative. CDR3 loop: CASSKNRAGSYNEQFF. CDR3 DNA sequence: TGTGCCAGCTCGAAGAACAGGGCCGGTTCCTACAATGAGCAGTTCTTC.